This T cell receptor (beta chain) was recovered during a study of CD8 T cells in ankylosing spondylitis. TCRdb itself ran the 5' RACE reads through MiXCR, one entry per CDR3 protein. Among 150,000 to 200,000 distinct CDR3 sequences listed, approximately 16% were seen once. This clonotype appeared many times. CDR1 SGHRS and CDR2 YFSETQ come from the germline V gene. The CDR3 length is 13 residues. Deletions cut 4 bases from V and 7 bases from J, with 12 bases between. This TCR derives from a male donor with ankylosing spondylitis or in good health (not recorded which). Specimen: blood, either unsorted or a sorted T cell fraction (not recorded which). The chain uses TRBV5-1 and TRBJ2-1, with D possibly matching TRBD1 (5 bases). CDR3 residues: CASSPATENEQFF. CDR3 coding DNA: TGCGCCAGCAGCCCTGCGACAGAAAATGAGCAGTTCTTC.